This TCR beta chain was sequenced for a study of shared clonotypes between healthy human individuals. Study results and limitations: Generation probability values for non-shared clonotypes were lower than those for clonotypes shared by all four donors.

Naive-designated CD8 cells lacked CD45RO, were positively enriched for CCR7, and omitted terminally differentiated effector memory CD45RA+ cells. About this clone: The antigen remains unidentified.

Only in-frame clones appear in the TCRdb table, and some are missing; sequencing was by immunoSEQ multiplex PCR. Of about 2.1 million clones listed, roughly 91% are singletons. From germline, CDR1 is ENHRY and CDR2 SYGVKD. This CDR3 has 14 residues. Trimming at V came to 6 bases and at J to 6 bases, leaving 7 bases not matched to a gene. The chain joins TRBV10-3 to TRBJ1-5; 8 bases agree with TRBD1. This clonotype was obtained from a man aged 18 to 35 in good health. Some clones in this sample may be carry-over from other donors' samples. Material: naive CD8+ T cells from PBMCs. CDR3 protein: CAISLDRGGQPQHF. The CDR3 DNA follows: TGTGCCATCAGCCTTGACAGGGGTGGTCAGCCCCAGCATTTT.